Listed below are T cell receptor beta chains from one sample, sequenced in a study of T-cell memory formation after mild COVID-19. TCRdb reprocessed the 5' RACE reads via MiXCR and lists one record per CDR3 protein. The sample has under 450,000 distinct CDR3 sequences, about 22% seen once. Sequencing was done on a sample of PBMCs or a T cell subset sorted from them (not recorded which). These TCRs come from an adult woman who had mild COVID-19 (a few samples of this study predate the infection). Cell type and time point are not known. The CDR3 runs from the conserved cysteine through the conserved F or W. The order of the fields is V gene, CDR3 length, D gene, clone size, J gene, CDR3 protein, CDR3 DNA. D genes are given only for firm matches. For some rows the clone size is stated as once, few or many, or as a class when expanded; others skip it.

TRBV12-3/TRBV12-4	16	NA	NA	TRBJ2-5	CASSLATSTKLETQYF	TGTGCCAGCAGTTTAGCGACTAGTACGAAACTAGAGACCCAGTACTTC
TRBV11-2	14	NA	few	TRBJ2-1	CASSLATSYNEQFF	TGTGCCAGCAGCTTAGCGACCAGCTACAATGAGCAGTTCTTC
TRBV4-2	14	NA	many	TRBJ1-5	CASSQDGGGQPQHF	TGTGCCAGCAGCCAAGATGGGGGGGGACAGCCCCAGCATTTT
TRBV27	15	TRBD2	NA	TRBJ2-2	CASSPAGGHTGELFF	TGTGCCAGCAGTCCAGCGGGGGGGCACACCGGGGAGCTGTTTTTT
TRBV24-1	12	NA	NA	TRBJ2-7	CATSVNGDEQYF	TGTGCCACCAGTGTAAATGGCGACGAGCAGTACTTC
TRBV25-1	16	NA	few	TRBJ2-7	CASSDPGADRAYEQYF	TGTGCCAGCAGTGATCCGGGGGCGGACAGAGCCTACGAGCAGTACTTC
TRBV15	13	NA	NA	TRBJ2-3	CATSRESADTQYF	TGTGCCACCAGCAGAGAGTCGGCAGATACGCAGTATTTT
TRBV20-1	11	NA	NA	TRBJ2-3	CSARVTDTQYF	TGCAGTGCTAGAGTTACAGATACGCAGTATTTT
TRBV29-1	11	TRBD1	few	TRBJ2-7	CSKGTDYEQYF	TGCAGCAAAGGGACAGACTACGAGCAGTACTTC
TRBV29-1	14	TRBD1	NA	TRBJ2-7	CSVGGGRGSYEQYF	TGCAGCGTTGGAGGGGGCAGGGGATCCTACGAGCAGTACTTC
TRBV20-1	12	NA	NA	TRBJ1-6	CSARGGNSPLHF	TGCAGTGCTAGAGGGGGGAATTCACCCCTCCACTTT
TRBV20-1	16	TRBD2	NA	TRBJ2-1	CSARRTSGSGYNEQFF	TGCAGTGCCAGACGGACTAGCGGGAGTGGTTACAATGAGCAGTTCTTC
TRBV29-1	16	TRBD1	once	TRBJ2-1	CSVDANRDRGSDEQFF	TGCAGCGTTGATGCCAACCGGGACAGGGGAAGCGATGAGCAGTTCTTC
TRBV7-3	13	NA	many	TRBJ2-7	CASSPTGASEQYF	TGTGCCAGCAGCCCGACCGGAGCATCCGAGCAGTACTTC
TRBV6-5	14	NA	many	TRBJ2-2	CASRKPGNTGELFF	TGTGCCAGCAGAAAACCAGGGAACACCGGGGAGCTGTTTTTT
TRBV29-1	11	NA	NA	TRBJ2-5	CSVEDIGTQYF	TGCAGCGTTGAAGATATAGGGACCCAGTACTTC
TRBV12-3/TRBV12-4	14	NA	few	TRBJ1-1	CASSLNLGDTEAFF	TGTGCCAGCAGTCTAAATCTGGGGGACACTGAAGCTTTCTTT
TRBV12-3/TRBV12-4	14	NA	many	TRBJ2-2	CASSRVRNTGELFF	TGTGCCAGCAGCCGGGTCAGGAACACCGGGGAGCTGTTTTTT
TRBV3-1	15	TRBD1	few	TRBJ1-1	CASSPRDRPNTEAFF	TGTGCCAGCAGCCCCCGGGACAGACCCAACACTGAAGCTTTCTTT
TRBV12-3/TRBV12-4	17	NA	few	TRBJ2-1	CASSLPSGRAGDGEQFF	TGTGCCAGCAGTTTACCTTCGGGCAGAGCCGGGGATGGGGAGCAGTTCTTC
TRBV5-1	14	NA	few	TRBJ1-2	CASSLGRGGYGYTF	TGCGCCAGCAGCTTGGGGAGAGGCGGCTATGGCTACACCTTC
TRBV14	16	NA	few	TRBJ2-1	CASSQEGLSSYNEQFF	TGTGCCAGCAGCCAAGAAGGACTGAGCTCCTACAATGAGCAGTTCTTC
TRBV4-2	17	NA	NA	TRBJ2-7	CASSQGALGAGAYEQYF	TGTGCCAGCAGCCAAGGAGCCTTGGGGGCGGGAGCCTACGAGCAGTACTTC
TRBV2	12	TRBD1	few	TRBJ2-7	CASRRQGDEQYF	TGTGCCAGCAGACGACAGGGGGACGAGCAGTACTTC
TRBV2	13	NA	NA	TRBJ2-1	CASGGTPYNEQFF	TGTGCCAGTGGAGGGACTCCCTACAATGAGCAGTTCTTC
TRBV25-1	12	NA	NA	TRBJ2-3	CATRTFTDTQYF	TGTGCCACCAGGACATTCACAGATACGCAGTATTTT
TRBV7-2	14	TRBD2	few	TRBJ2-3	CASSPLADTDTQYF	TGTGCCAGCAGCCCGCTAGCGGACACAGATACGCAGTATTTT
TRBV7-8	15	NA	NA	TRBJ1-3	CASSLDGNAGNTIYF	TGTGCCAGCAGCTTAGATGGGAACGCTGGAAACACCATATATTTT
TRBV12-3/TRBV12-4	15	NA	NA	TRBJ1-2	CASSLAARVPRGYTF	TGTGCCAGCAGTTTAGCGGCAAGGGTTCCGCGTGGCTACACCTTC
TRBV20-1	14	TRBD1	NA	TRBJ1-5	CSAAREQGYQPQHF	TGCAGTGCCGCCCGGGAACAGGGGTATCAGCCCCAGCATTTT
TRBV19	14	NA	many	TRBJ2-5	CASSIDHSQETQYF	TGTGCCAGTAGTATTGATCACAGCCAAGAGACCCAGTACTTC
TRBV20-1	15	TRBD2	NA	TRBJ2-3	CSARGASGRADTQYF	TGCAGTGCCAGAGGGGCTAGCGGGAGGGCAGATACGCAGTATTTT
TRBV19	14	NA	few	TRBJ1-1	CASSWDTRDTEAFF	TGTGCCAGTTCTTGGGACACACGAGACACTGAAGCTTTCTTT
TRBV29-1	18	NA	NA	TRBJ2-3	CSVERGGRATTSTDTQYF	TGCAGCGTTGAGAGAGGGGGGCGGGCGACTACTAGCACAGATACGCAGTATTTT
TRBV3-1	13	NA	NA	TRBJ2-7	CASSQDGLYEQYF	TGTGCCAGCAGCCAAGACGGGCTCTACGAGCAGTACTTC
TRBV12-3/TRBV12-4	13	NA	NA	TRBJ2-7	CASSSVGRSTQYF	TGTGCCAGCAGTTCGGTGGGACGGAGTACCCAGTACTTC
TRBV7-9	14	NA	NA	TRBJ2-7	CASSFAAGTYEQYF	TGTGCCAGCAGCTTTGCCGCCGGGACCTACGAGCAGTACTTC
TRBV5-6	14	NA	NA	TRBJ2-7	CASSRGTSSYEQYF	TGTGCCAGCAGCCGAGGGACTTCCTCCTACGAGCAGTACTTC
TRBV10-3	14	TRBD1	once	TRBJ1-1	CAISDTGAETEAFF	TGTGCCATCAGTGATACAGGGGCAGAAACTGAAGCTTTCTTT
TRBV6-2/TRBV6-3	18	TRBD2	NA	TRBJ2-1	CASSYSGTSGTSRDEQFF	TGTGCCAGCAGTTACTCCGGGACTAGCGGGACTTCAAGGGATGAGCAGTTCTTC
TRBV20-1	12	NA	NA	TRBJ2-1	CSASHGSIEQFF	TGCAGTGCTAGCCATGGGAGTATTGAGCAGTTCTTC
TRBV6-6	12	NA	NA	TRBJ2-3	CASSPTEDTQCF	TGTGCCAGCAGCCCGACAGAAGATACGCAGTGTTTT
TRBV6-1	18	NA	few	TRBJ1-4	CASSHGGGNLATNEKLFF	TGTGCCAGCAGCCACGGTGGTGGCAACCTTGCAACTAATGAAAAACTGTTTTTT
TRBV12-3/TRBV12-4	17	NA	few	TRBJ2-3	CASSPAFGGWDTDTQYF	TGTGCCAGCAGCCCCGCATTTGGGGGGTGGGACACAGATACGCAGTATTTT
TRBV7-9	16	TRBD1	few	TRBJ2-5	CASSPRTTGRVETQYF	TGTGCCAGCAGCCCACGCACGACAGGGAGAGTAGAGACCCAGTACTTC
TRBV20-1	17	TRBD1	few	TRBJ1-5	CSATRYRGRDSYQPQHF	TGCAGTGCTACAAGGTACAGGGGGCGTGATTCATATCAGCCCCAGCATTTT
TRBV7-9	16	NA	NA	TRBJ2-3	CASRATGAPSTDTQYF	TGTGCCAGCAGGGCAACCGGGGCTCCTAGCACAGATACGCAGTATTTT
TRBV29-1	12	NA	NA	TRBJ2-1	CSVEEQLGEQFF	TGCAGCGTTGAAGAACAGCTCGGTGAGCAGTTCTTC
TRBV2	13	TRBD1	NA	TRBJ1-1	CATDSTGVTEAFF	TGTGCCACCGACTCGACAGGGGTCACTGAAGCTTTCTTT
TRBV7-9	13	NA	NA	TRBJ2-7	CASSFSGSYEQCF	TGTGCCAGCAGCTTCTCCGGGTCCTACGAGCAGTGCTTC
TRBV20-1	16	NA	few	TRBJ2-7	CSVKRLGTGRLYEQYF	TGCAGTGTTAAACGCCTCGGTACCGGCAGGCTTTACGAGCAGTACTTC
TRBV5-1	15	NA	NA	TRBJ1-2	CASSFPQGGSYGYTF	TGCGCCAGCAGCTTTCCACAGGGAGGAAGCTATGGCTACACCTTC
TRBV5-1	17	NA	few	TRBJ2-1	CASSSGGDLGSYNEQFF	TGCGCCAGCAGCTCCGGTGGGGACCTCGGGTCCTACAATGAGCAGTTCTTC
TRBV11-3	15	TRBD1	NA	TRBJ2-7	CASSAGQGNTYEQYF	TGTGCCAGCAGCGCGGGACAGGGGAACACCTACGAGCAGTACTTC